These 9 T cell receptor beta chains came from one sample sequenced in a study of T cell changes during pregnancy in multiple sclerosis. Some clones are missing from TCRdb's copy, which holds only in-frame ones; the method was immunoSEQ multiplex PCR. The sample includes roughly 50,000 clones, about 90% of them seen just once. Sequencing used CD4+ T cells from peripheral blood mononuclear cells, obtained after pregnancy. The receptors were sampled from a female donor with multiple sclerosis, enrolled in a pregnancy study.

This clone was detected once. The CDR3 DNA reads TGTGCCAGCAGCCCCGCCGGCGGGTATGAGCAGTTCTTC. The encoded protein is CASSPAGGYEQFF. The chain links TRBV5-4 to TRBJ2-1; maybe TRBD2 (5 bases). V dropped 4 bases and J dropped 8 bases, with 13 bases sitting between them. The CDR3 has 13 residues. Germline lookup yields CDR1 SGHNT and CDR2 YYREEE (reference sequence).

CDR3 loop: CASSAPATESAGYTF. CDR3 nucleotide sequence: TGTGCCAGCAGCGCCCCCGCTACAGAGTCAGCTGGCTACACCTTC. The chain couples TRBV9 to TRBJ1-2; D ambiguous. The V and J ends lost 3 bases and 7 bases respectively, with 19 bases between them. Germline lookup yields CDR1 SGDLS and CDR2 YYNGEE. This CDR3 region has 15 residues.

CDR3 coding DNA: TGTGCCTGGAGTTCGGGAGATGTGGAGCCCCAGCATTTT. Protein sequence: CAWSSGDVEPQHF. V is TRBV30 and J is TRBJ1-5; D gene unclear. The CDR3 length is 13 residues. Per the germline V gene, CDR1 is GTSNPN and CDR2 is SVGIG (reference sequence). Trimming shortened V by 2 bases and J by 8 bases, and 13 bases separated the two germline ends. Full variable domain (missing parts from reference TRBV30 and TRBJ1-5): SQTIHQWPATLVQPVGSPLSLECTVEGTSNPNLYWYRQAAGRGLQLLFYSVGIGQISSEVPQNLSASRPQDRQFILSSKKLLLSDSGFYLCAWSSGDVEPQHFGDGTRLSIL.

This chain connects TRBV2 to TRBJ2-7, with D tentatively TRBD1 (5 bases). Germline V CDR1 and CDR2: SNHLY, FYNNEI. The CDR3 totals 11 residues. V was trimmed by 8 bases and J by 2 bases, leaving 7 bases between them. CDR3: CASDRAYEQYF. The CDR3, as DNA: TGTGCCAGCGACAGAGCCTACGAGCAGTACTTC.

This chain connects TRBV25-1 to TRBJ1-1, with TRBD1 as a possible D gene (5 bases). The CDR3 contains 11 residues. V lost 6 bases and J lost 6, with 8 bases in between. Germline V gives CDR1 MGHDK, CDR2 SYGVNS. The CDR3, as DNA: TGTGCCAGCAGGCGCAGGGCTGAAGCTTTCTTT. Translation gives CASRRRAEAFF.

CDR3 in DNA: TGTGCCAGCAGTTACGGACGACAGGTCGCCCTCTACGAGCAGTACTTC. Encoded protein: CASSYGRQVALYEQYF. The chain has TRBV6-5 and TRBJ2-5; possible D gene TRBD1, 6 bases. The J call may be incorrect, as the DNA end agrees better with TRBJ2-7. Germline CDR1 and CDR2: MNHEY and SVGAGI. The CDR3 runs 16 residues.

The chain carries TRBV30 and TRBJ2-7, with a weak D call TRBD2 (6 bases). V lost 0 bases and J lost 2, with 8 bases in between. Germline CDR1 and CDR2: GTSNPN and SVGIG (reference sequence). The CDR3 covers 13 residues. DNA of the CDR3: TGTGCCTGGAGTGTACTAGCTCCCTACGAGCAGTACTTC. It specifies CAWSVLAPYEQYF.

The rearrangement links TRBV4-1 to TRBJ2-1; TRBD1 is a possible D gene (6 bases). Germline CDR1 reads MGHRA; CDR2 reads YSYEKL. The CDR3 is 16 residues long. V lost 1 base to trimming and J lost 6 bases, with 16 bases between them. Written as DNA, the CDR3 is TGCGCCAGCAGCCAAGTCCTCCTAGGGACAACCAATGAGCAGTTCTTC. It translates to CASSQVLLGTTNEQFF.

This rearrangement joins TRBV19 to TRBJ1-2; 10 bases align to TRBD1. The CDR3 totals 13 residues. With V trimmed by 6 bases and J by 5 bases, 3 bases remained unmatched. Per germline, CDR1 LNHDA and CDR2 SQIVND (reference sequence). The CDR3 coding sequence is TGTGCCAGTAGCGGGACAGGGGCATATGGCTACACCTTC. Encoded protein: CASSGTGAYGYTF.